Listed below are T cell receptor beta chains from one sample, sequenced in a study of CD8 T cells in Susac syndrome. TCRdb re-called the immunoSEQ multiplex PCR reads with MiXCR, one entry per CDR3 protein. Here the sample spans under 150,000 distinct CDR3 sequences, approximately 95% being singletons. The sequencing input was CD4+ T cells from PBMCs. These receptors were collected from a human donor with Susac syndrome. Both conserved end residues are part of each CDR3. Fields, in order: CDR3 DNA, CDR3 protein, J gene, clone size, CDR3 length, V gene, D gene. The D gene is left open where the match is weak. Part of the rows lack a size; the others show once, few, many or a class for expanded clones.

DNA: TGTGCCAGCACCACGCCTCGTCGTGGGGCAGATACGCAGTATTTT
CDR3: CASTTPRRGADTQYF
J: TRBJ2-3
size: -
length: 15
V: TRBV7-6
D: -

DNA: TGTGCCAGCAGCTCCTTGGGACAGGGGCATTCACCCCTCCACTTT
CDR3: CASSSLGQGHSPLHF
J: TRBJ1-6
size: -
length: 15
V: TRBV5-6
D: TRBD1

DNA: TGTGCCAGCAGCCTTGGTTACAGGGGAGGTAATGAGCAGTTCTTC
CDR3: CASSLGYRGGNEQFF
J: TRBJ2-1
size: -
length: 15
V: TRBV7-9
D: -

DNA: TGCAGTGCTAGGGGACAGGGTTGGTACAATGAGCAGTTCTTC
CDR3: CSARGQGWYNEQFF
J: TRBJ2-1
size: -
length: 14
V: TRBV20-1
D: TRBD1

DNA: TGTGCCTGGAGTGACACGGCGGGGTCACCCCTCCACTTT
CDR3: CAWSDTAGSPLHF
J: TRBJ1-6
size: -
length: 13
V: TRBV30
D: -

DNA: TGTGCCAGCAGCCAACCGAGCACGGAAGGCTACACCTTC
CDR3: CASSQPSTEGYTF
J: TRBJ1-2
size: -
length: 13
V: TRBV3-1
D: -

DNA: TGTGCCAGTAGGCGGACACGTGAGGGGTATGGCTACACCTTC
CDR3: CASRRTREGYGYTF
J: TRBJ1-2
size: -
length: 14
V: TRBV19
D: -

DNA: TGCAGTGCCGCCATGGGGATTTGGCAAGAGACCCAGTACTTC
CDR3: CSAAMGIWQETQYF
J: TRBJ2-5
size: once
length: 14
V: TRBV20-1
D: -

DNA: TGTGCCACCAGTGATAGAGGGACAGATACGCAGTATTTT
CDR3: CATSDRGTDTQYF
J: TRBJ2-3
size: -
length: 13
V: TRBV24-1
D: -

DNA: TGCAGTGCTAGGGGGCGGTTTAATCAGCCCCAGCATTTT
CDR3: CSARGRFNQPQHF
J: TRBJ1-5
size: -
length: 13
V: TRBV20-1
D: -

DNA: TGTGCCAGCACCTCCAAATCCGATACGCAGTATTTT
CDR3: CASTSKSDTQYF
J: TRBJ2-3
size: -
length: 12
V: TRBV3-1
D: -

DNA: TGTGCCAGCAGCTTGACTACCACAGATACGCAGTATTTT
CDR3: CASSLTTTDTQYF
J: TRBJ2-3
size: -
length: 13
V: TRBV5-4
D: -

DNA: TGCAGCGCCGTCCGGGGACAAGAGACCCAGTACTTC
CDR3: CSAVRGQETQYF
J: TRBJ2-5
size: -
length: 12
V: TRBV29-1
D: -

DNA: TGTGCCAGCAGCAAACTAGAGACCCAGTACTTC
CDR3: CASSKLETQYF
J: TRBJ2-5
size: -
length: 11
V: TRBV7-9
D: -

DNA: TGTGCCTGGAGTCTGGGACAGGGGATTGAGCAGTTCTTC
CDR3: CAWSLGQGIEQFF
J: TRBJ2-1
size: -
length: 13
V: TRBV30
D: TRBD1

DNA: TGCAGCGTCCTGACTCAAAATGAAAAACTGTTTTTT
CDR3: CSVLTQNEKLFF
J: TRBJ1-4
size: -
length: 12
V: TRBV29-1
D: -

DNA: TGTGCCAGCAGCGACGGGACACGCCCTAACTATGGCTACACCTTC
CDR3: CASSDGTRPNYGYTF
J: TRBJ1-2
size: -
length: 15
V: TRBV7-9
D: -

DNA: TGTGCCACCAGCAGCAACCGGGACAGGAGCTATGGCTACACCTTC
CDR3: CATSSNRDRSYGYTF
J: TRBJ1-2
size: -
length: 15
V: TRBV15
D: TRBD1

DNA: TGTGCCAGCAGTCCGACTAGCGGGAGCACAGATACGCAGTATTTT
CDR3: CASSPTSGSTDTQYF
J: TRBJ2-3
size: -
length: 15
V: TRBV12-3/TRBV12-4
D: TRBD2

DNA: TGTGCCAGCAGTCCCCACGATGTGGGGGGTTCCCCCTACTTC
CDR3: CASSPHDVGGSPYF
J: TRBJ2-7
size: -
length: 14
V: TRBV28
D: -

DNA: TGCAGCGTGCTATCGGGTCAGCATGGCTACACCTTC
CDR3: CSVLSGQHGYTF
J: TRBJ1-2
size: -
length: 12
V: TRBV29-1
D: -

DNA: TGTGCCTGGAGTTACACGGGGGGCCCAGCGGGTACGCAGTATTTT
CDR3: CAWSYTGGPAGTQYF
J: TRBJ2-3
size: -
length: 15
V: TRBV30
D: -

DNA: TGCGCCAGCAGCTTGGGGCCCCGGGCCGGGGAGCTGTTTTTT
CDR3: CASSLGPRAGELFF
J: TRBJ2-2
size: -
length: 14
V: TRBV5-1
D: -

DNA: TGCAGTGCTAGAGTGGGGGGGGGCACCGGGGAGCTGTTTTTT
CDR3: CSARVGGGTGELFF
J: TRBJ2-2
size: -
length: 14
V: TRBV20-1
D: TRBD2

DNA: TGTGCCAGCAGTTCGACAGGGGCCTACGAGCAGTACTTC
CDR3: CASSSTGAYEQYF
J: TRBJ2-7
size: -
length: 13
V: TRBV12-3/TRBV12-4
D: TRBD1

DNA: TGTGCCACCGGGGGGTTCACCGGGGAGCTGTTTTTT
CDR3: CATGGFTGELFF
J: TRBJ2-2
size: -
length: 12
V: TRBV24-1
D: -

DNA: TGTGCCAGCAGCTCTCATATACTGAGCAGCGAGCAGTACTTC
CDR3: CASSSHILSSEQYF
J: TRBJ2-7
size: -
length: 14
V: TRBV7-9
D: -

DNA: TGTGCCAGTAGTATCGCCTATGGCTACACCTTC
CDR3: CASSIAYGYTF
J: TRBJ1-2
size: -
length: 11
V: TRBV19
D: -

DNA: TGTGCCAGCAGCCAAGTAACCAGGGGGAAGTTCCATGAGCAGTTCTTC
CDR3: CASSQVTRGKFHEQFF
J: TRBJ2-1
size: once
length: 16
V: TRBV4-2
D: TRBD1

DNA: TGCGCCAGCAGCCAAGAGTCACAGGGCTCCTACAATGAGCAGTTCTTC
CDR3: CASSQESQGSYNEQFF
J: TRBJ2-1
size: -
length: 16
V: TRBV4-1
D: -

DNA: TGTGCCAGCACCCTGACAGCCACTAGCCATCCCCAGCATTTT
CDR3: CASTLTATSHPQHF
J: TRBJ1-5
size: once
length: 14
V: TRBV3-1
D: -

DNA: TGTGCCAGCGAGATGGGCGGGGCGAACAATGAGCAGTTCTTC
CDR3: CASEMGGANNEQFF
J: TRBJ2-1
size: -
length: 14
V: TRBV2
D: -

DNA: TGCAGCGTGGCTCAGGGGGCGTCCTACAATGAGCAGTTCTTC
CDR3: CSVAQGASYNEQFF
J: TRBJ2-1
size: -
length: 14
V: TRBV29-1
D: TRBD1

DNA: TGTGCCAGCAGCGGCGACCACGGGGAGCTGTTTTTT
CDR3: CASSGDHGELFF
J: TRBJ2-2
size: -
length: 12
V: TRBV9
D: -

DNA: TGTGCCAGCAACGATCTTAGAGTGGGTTCTGGGGCCAACGTCCTGACTTTC
CDR3: CASNDLRVGSGANVLTF
J: TRBJ2-6
size: -
length: 17
V: TRBV7-2
D: -

DNA: TGTGCCAGCAGCACTAACAGGGAGCAGTTCTTC
CDR3: CASSTNREQFF
J: TRBJ2-1
size: once
length: 11
V: TRBV6-6
D: -

DNA: TGTGCCAGCAGCTCCTCGGGGGGGCGACGGTACGAGCAGTACTTC
CDR3: CASSSSGGRRYEQYF
J: TRBJ2-7
size: once
length: 15
V: TRBV12-3/TRBV12-4
D: TRBD2

DNA: TGCAGCGTTGCAAACTACAATGAGCAGTTCTTC
CDR3: CSVANYNEQFF
J: TRBJ2-1
size: -
length: 11
V: TRBV29-1
D: -

DNA: TGCGCCAGCAGCTTTAATATTGCAAGCCAAGAGACCCAGTACTTC
CDR3: CASSFNIASQETQYF
J: TRBJ2-5
size: -
length: 15
V: TRBV5-1
D: -

DNA: TGCGCCAGCAGCCCCGTCCGGGAGACCCAGTACTTC
CDR3: CASSPVRETQYF
J: TRBJ2-5
size: -
length: 12
V: TRBV5-1
D: -

DNA: TGTGCCAGCAGCAGTGGACAGTATAGGAACACCGGGGAGCTGTTTTTT
CDR3: CASSSGQYRNTGELFF
J: TRBJ2-2
size: -
length: 16
V: TRBV5-4
D: -

DNA: TGTGCCAGCAGCCAAGGCCTGGTACAGGGGAATGAGCAGTTCTTC
CDR3: CASSQGLVQGNEQFF
J: TRBJ2-1
size: -
length: 15
V: TRBV4-2
D: TRBD1

DNA: TGTGCCTGTCGCTGGGACAGCCGCTACGAGCAGTACTTC
CDR3: CACRWDSRYEQYF
J: TRBJ2-7
size: -
length: 13
V: TRBV30
D: TRBD1

DNA: TGTGCCAGCAGTGAGGTTTCCGAGCAGTACTTC
CDR3: CASSEVSEQYF
J: TRBJ2-7
size: once
length: 11
V: TRBV2
D: -

DNA: TGTGCCTGGAGTGTACGTTTTGGCGAGCAGTACTTC
CDR3: CAWSVRFGEQYF
J: TRBJ2-7
size: -
length: 12
V: TRBV30
D: -

DNA: TGTGCCAGCAGCGTAGTCGGGAGCATGAACACTGAAGCTTTCTTT
CDR3: CASSVVGSMNTEAFF
J: TRBJ1-1
size: -
length: 15
V: TRBV9
D: -

DNA: TGTGCTGGGGGCGGTCACACAGATACGCAGTATTTT
CDR3: CAGGGHTDTQYF
J: TRBJ2-3
size: -
length: 12
V: TRBV30
D: -

DNA: TGTGCCCTAAGGACAGACTCCTACAATGAGCAGTTCTTC
CDR3: CALRTDSYNEQFF
J: TRBJ2-1
size: -
length: 13
V: TRBV30
D: -

DNA: TGTGCCAGCAGCCCGGGACTGCAGACCGAGCAGTACTTC
CDR3: CASSPGLQTEQYF
J: TRBJ2-7
size: -
length: 13
V: TRBV2
D: -

DNA: TGTGCCAGCAGCGGTAACGGGGGGTTTATTAGCACAGATACGCAGTATTTT
CDR3: CASSGNGGFISTDTQYF
J: TRBJ2-3
size: -
length: 17
V: TRBV7-9
D: TRBD2

DNA: TGTGCCAGCAGCCCTAGCGGGGGTCGGACTGAAGCTTTCTTT
CDR3: CASSPSGGRTEAFF
J: TRBJ1-1
size: -
length: 14
V: TRBV12-3/TRBV12-4
D: -

DNA: TGTGCCAGCAGTTATGGCCAGGAGGTATCCAAAAACATTCAGTACTTC
CDR3: CASSYGQEVSKNIQYF
J: TRBJ2-4
size: -
length: 16
V: TRBV6-6
D: -

DNA: TGTGCCAGCTCCCTCGGGGGGACACAACTCTACGAGCAGTACTTC
CDR3: CASSLGGTQLYEQYF
J: TRBJ2-7
size: -
length: 15
V: TRBV18
D: -

DNA: TGTGCCAGCTCACCGACCGGACAGGGGGCTTACGAGCAGTACTTC
CDR3: CASSPTGQGAYEQYF
J: TRBJ2-7
size: -
length: 15
V: TRBV18
D: TRBD1

DNA: TGTGCCAGCAGCTCGATGAGACAGAACACTGAAGCTTTCTTT
CDR3: CASSSMRQNTEAFF
J: TRBJ1-1
size: -
length: 14
V: TRBV12-3/TRBV12-4
D: -

DNA: TGTGCGGGACAAGACCTAGCCAAAAACATTCAGTACTTC
CDR3: CAGQDLAKNIQYF
J: TRBJ2-4
size: -
length: 13
V: TRBV24-1
D: -

DNA: TGCGCCAGCAGCCAAGAGGCTGCTAGCACAGATACGCAGTATTTT
CDR3: CASSQEAASTDTQYF
J: TRBJ2-3
size: -
length: 15
V: TRBV4-1
D: -

DNA: TGTGCCAGCAGCCGAGAAGCCAGAAGCACAGATACGCAGTATTTT
CDR3: CASSREARSTDTQYF
J: TRBJ2-3
size: -
length: 15
V: TRBV5-4
D: -